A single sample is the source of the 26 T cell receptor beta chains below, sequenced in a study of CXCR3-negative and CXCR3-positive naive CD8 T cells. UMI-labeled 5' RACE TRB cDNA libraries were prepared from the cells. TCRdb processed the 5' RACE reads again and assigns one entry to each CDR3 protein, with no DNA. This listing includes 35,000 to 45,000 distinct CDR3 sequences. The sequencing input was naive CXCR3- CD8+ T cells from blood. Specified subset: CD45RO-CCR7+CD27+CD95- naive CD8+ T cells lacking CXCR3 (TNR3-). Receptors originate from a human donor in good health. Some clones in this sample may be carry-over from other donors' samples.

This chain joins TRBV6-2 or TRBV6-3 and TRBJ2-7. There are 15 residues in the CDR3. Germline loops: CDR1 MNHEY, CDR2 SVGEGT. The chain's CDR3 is CASQPPGVVSYEQYF.

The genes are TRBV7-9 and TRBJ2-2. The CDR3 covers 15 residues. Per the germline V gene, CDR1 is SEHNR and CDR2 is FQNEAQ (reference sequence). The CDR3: CASSLAQPNTGELFF.

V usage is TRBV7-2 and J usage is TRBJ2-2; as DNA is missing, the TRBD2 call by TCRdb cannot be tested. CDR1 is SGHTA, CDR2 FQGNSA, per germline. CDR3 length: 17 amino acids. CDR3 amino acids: CASSSVPGTSASGELFF.

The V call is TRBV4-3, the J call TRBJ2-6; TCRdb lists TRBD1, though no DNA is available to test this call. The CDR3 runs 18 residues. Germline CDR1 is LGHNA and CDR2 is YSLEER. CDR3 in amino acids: CASSQGGQGPSGANVLTF.

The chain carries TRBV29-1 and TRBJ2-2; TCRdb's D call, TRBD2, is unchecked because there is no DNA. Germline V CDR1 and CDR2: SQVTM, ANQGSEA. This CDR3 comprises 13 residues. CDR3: CTLREENTGELFF.

The CDR3 reads CASSIPDSSYNEQFF. The rearrangement uses TRBV19 and TRBJ2-1; TCRdb's D call of TRBD1 is untestable without DNA. This CDR3 spans 15 amino acids. Germline V gives CDR1 LNHDA, CDR2 SQIVND (reference sequence).

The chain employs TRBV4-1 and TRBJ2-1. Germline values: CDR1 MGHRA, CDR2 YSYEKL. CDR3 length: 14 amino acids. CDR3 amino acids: CASSVGSSYNEQFF.

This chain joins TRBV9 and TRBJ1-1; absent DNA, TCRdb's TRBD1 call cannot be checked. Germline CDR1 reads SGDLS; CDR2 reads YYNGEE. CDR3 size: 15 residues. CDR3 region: CASSVQGGSNTEAFF.

CDR3 residues: CSAESRLEAFF. V usage is TRBV29-1 and J usage is TRBJ1-1; TCRdb lists TRBD1, though no DNA is available to test this call. The CDR3 contains 11 residues. CDR1 SQVTM and CDR2 ANQGSEA come from the germline V gene.

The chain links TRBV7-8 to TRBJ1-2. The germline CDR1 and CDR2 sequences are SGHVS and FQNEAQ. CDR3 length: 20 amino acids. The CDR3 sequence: CASSLLTRGQARYGEYGYTF.

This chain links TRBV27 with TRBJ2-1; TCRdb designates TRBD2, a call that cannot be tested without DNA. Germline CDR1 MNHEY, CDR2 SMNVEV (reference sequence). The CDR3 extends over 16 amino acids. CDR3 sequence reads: CASSFLLAGGRNEQFF.

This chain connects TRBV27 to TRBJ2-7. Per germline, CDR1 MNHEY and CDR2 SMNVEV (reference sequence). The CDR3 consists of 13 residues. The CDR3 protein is CASSLSMRYEQYF.

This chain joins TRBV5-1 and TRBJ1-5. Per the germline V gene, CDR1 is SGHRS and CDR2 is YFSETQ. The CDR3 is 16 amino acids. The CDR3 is CASSLGEGSSNQPQHF.

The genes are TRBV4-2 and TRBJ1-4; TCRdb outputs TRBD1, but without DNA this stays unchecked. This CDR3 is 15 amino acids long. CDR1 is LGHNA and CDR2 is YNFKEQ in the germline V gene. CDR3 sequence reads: CASSQGATGIEKLFF.

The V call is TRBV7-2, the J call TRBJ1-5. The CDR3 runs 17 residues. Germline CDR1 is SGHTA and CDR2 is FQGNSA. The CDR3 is CASSLGGPLDLNQPQHF.

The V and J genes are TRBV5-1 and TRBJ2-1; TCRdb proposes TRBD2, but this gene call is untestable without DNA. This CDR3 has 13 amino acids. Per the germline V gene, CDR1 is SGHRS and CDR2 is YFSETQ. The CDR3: CASRGSGLGEQFF.

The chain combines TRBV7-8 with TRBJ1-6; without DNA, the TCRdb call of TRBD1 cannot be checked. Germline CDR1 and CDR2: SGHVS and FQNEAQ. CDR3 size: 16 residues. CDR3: CASSHWATGGGSPLHF.

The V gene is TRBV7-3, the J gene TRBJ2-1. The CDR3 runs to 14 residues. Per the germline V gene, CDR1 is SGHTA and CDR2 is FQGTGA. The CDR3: CASSLIDGNNEQFF.

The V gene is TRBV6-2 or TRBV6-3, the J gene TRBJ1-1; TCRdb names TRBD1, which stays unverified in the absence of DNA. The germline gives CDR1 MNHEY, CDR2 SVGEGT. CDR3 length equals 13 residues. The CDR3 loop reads CASSASGTGEAFF.

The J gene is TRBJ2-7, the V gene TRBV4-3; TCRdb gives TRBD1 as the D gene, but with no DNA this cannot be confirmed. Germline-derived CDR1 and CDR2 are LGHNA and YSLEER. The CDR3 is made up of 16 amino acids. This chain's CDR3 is CASSQYRDGLSYEQYF.

The CDR3 sequence: CSVEVGGASYNEQFF. The chain joins TRBV29-1 to TRBJ2-1; TCRdb outputs TRBD2, but without DNA this stays unchecked. Per the germline V gene, CDR1 is SQVTM and CDR2 is ANQGSEA. This CDR3 is built from 15 residues.

The chain's CDR3 is CSVETGSYEQYF. The chain recombines TRBV29-1 with TRBJ2-7; TCRdb calls TRBD1, which cannot be checked without DNA. This CDR3 has 12 amino acids. Looked up from germline, CDR1 is SQVTM and CDR2 is ANQGSEA.

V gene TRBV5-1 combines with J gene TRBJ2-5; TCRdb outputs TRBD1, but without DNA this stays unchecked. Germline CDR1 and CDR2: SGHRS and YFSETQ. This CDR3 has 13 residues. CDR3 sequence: CASSGLGLETQYF.

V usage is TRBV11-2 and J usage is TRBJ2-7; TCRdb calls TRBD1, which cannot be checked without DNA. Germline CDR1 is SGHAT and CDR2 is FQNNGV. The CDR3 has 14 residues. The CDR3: CASSLGGIHYEQYF.

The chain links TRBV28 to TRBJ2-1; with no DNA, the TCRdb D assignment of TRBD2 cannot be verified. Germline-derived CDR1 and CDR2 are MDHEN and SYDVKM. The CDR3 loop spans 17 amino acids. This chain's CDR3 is CASSLSAGWSSYNEQFF.

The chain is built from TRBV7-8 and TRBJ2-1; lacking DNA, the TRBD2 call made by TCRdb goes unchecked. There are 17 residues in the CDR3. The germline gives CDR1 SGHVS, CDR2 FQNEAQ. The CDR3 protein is CASSLVVFGSSYNEQFF.